The following is a T cell receptor (beta chain) sequence with its context. This entry is derived from a study of regulatory T cells in long-lasting Graves disease. As to time point: newly diagnosed GD, antithyroid drugs for less than 3 months. Making the TCR library involved RNA that had been extracted from PBMCs. Arm-PCR with iRepertoire HTBI primers amplified the CDR3 regions for these TCR beta libraries. TCRdb re-derived calls from the multiplex PCR reads in MiXCR, one entry per CDR3 protein. The table includes about 520,000 distinct CDR3 sequences, 9.5% to 15% detected once. Trimming removed 0 bases from V and 16 bases from J, with 17 bases in between. Germline CDR1 SGHKS, CDR2 YYEKEE (reference sequence). CDR3 length: 14 residues. The same data also contributed to another study, on T cells in Graves' hyperthyroidism and ophthalmopathy.

The material sequenced was peripheral blood mononuclear cells (PBMCs), taken at new diagnosis, from a patient treated with antithyroid drugs. The chain links TRBV5-5 to TRBJ1-6; tentatively, D is TRBD1 (5 bases). This sequence originates from a woman younger than 45 with Graves disease. CDR3 amino acids: CASSLGWGVTLLHF. Written as DNA, the CDR3 is TGTGCCAGCAGCTTGGGGTGGGGCGTAACCCTGCTCCACTTT.